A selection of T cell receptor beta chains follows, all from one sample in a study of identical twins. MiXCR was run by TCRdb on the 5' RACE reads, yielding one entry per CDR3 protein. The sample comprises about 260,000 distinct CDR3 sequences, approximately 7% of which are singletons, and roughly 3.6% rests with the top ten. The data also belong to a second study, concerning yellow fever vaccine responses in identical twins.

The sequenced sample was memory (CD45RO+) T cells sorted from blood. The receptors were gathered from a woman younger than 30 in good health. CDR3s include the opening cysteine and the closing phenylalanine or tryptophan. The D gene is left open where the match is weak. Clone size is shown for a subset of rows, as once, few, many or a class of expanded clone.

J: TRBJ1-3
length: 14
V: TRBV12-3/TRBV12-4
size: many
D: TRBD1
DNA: TGTGCCAGCAGAACAGGGGTGACTGGAAACACCATATATTTT
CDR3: CASRTGVTGNTIYF

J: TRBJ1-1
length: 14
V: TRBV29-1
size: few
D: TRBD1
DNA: TGCAGCGCCGAACCCCGGACAGGGGGTGTTTGGGCTTTCTTT
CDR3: CSAEPRTGGVWAFF

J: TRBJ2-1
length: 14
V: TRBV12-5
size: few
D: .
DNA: TGTGCTAGTGCCCCATTCCAGGGATCCAATGAGCAGTTCTTC
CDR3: CASAPFQGSNEQFF

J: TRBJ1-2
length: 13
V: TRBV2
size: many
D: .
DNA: TGTGCCAGCAGTCCCACCACCCTTCGCGGCTACACCTTC
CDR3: CASSPTTLRGYTF

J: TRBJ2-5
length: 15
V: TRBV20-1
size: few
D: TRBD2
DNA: TGCAGTGCTAGTAAATCCGCGGGGGTCTTTGAGACCCAGTACTTC
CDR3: CSASKSAGVFETQYF

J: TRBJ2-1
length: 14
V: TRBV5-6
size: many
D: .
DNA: TGTGCCAGCAGCTTGGTAGCCTCCTACAATGAGCAGTTCTTC
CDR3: CASSLVASYNEQFF

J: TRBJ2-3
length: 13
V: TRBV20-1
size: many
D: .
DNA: TGCAGTGCGATACAGGGCGTCACAGATACGCAGTATTTT
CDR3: CSAIQGVTDTQYF

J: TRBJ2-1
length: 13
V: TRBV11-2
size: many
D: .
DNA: TGTGCCAGCAGCGAGAGCTCCTACAATGAGCAGTTCTTC
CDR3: CASSESSYNEQFF

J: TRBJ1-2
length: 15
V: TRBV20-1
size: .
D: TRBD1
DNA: TGCAGTGCTAAAAGTCAGGGGGACGGGAACTATGGCTACACCTTC
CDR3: CSAKSQGDGNYGYTF

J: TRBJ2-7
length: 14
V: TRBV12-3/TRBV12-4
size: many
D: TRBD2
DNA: TGTGCCAGCAGCACCCGCGGCGGGAGTGGCGAGCAGTACTTC
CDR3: CASSTRGGSGEQYF

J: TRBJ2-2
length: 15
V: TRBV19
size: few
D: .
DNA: TGTGCCAGCAGAAACAGGGTTTGGAGGACCGGGGAGCTGTTTTTT
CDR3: CASRNRVWRTGELFF

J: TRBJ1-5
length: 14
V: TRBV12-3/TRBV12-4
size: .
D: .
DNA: TGTGCCAGCAGCCCACAGGGCGAAGGAGTGCCCCAGCATTTT
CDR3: CASSPQGEGVPQHF

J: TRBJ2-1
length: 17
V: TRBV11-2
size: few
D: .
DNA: TGTGCCAGCAGCTTAGATCAGGCGGGAATCATCTACAATGAGCAGCTCTTC
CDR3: CASSLDQAGIIYNEQLF

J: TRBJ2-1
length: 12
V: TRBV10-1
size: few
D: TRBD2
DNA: TGCGCCAGCAGTTACGGGAGGAACGTGCAGTTCTTC
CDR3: CASSYGRNVQFF

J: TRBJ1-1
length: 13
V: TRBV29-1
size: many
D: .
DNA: TGCAGCGTCCCGACAGCATCGAACACTGAAGCTTTCTTT
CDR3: CSVPTASNTEAFF

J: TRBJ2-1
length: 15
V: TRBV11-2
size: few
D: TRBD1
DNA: TGTGCCAGCAGCTTAGGGAGGACAGGGTACAATGAGCAGTTCTTC
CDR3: CASSLGRTGYNEQFF

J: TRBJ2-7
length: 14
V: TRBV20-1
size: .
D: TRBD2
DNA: TGCAGTGCTAGAGATCCTGGCGGGAGGGGAGAGCAGTACTTC
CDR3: CSARDPGGRGEQYF

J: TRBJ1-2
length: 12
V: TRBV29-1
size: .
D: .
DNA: TGCAGCGTTGAAGACCGAATGGATGGCTACACCTTC
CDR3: CSVEDRMDGYTF

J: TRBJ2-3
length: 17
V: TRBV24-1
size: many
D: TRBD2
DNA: TGTGCCACCAGTGATTCTAGCGGGGGGCCCTTCACAGATACGCAGTATTTT
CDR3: CATSDSSGGPFTDTQYF

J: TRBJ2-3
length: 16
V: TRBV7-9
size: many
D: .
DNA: TGTGCCAGCAGCTTAACCCTGGGGGGCCGCACAGATACGCAGTATTTT
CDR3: CASSLTLGGRTDTQYF

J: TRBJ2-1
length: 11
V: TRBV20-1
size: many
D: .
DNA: TGCAGTGCTAGCGGACTGAATGAGCAGTTCTTC
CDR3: CSASGLNEQFF

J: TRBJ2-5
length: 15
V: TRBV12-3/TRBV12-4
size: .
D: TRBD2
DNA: TGTGCCAGCAGTTTATCAACTAGCGGACAAGAGACCCAGTACTTC
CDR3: CASSLSTSGQETQYF

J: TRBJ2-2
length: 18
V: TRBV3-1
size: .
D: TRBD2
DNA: TGTGCCTTCAGTTTAATTCTTAGCGGGGGGTCGAACACCGGGGAGCTGTTTTTT
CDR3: CAFSLILSGGSNTGELFF

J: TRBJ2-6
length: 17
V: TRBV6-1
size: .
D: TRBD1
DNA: TGTGCCAGCAGCCGGAGGACAGGGGGACCTGGGGCCAACGTCCTGACTTTC
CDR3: CASSRRTGGPGANVLTF

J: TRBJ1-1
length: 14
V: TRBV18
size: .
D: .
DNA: TGTGCCAGCTCACCTCCGAAAGGGGACACTGAAGCTTTCTTT
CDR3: CASSPPKGDTEAFF

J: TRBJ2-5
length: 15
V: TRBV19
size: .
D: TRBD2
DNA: TGTGCCAGTAGTATAACGGCGGGGGAGGCAGAGACCCAGTACTTC
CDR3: CASSITAGEAETQYF

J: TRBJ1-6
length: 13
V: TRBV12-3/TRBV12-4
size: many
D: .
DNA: TGTGCCAGCAAATCAGGGGATAATTCACCCCTCCACTTT
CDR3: CASKSGDNSPLHF

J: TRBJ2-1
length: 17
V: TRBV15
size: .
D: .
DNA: TGTGCCACCAGCAGAGGGAACCCGGCGGGGACCTACAATGAGCAGTTCTTC
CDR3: CATSRGNPAGTYNEQFF

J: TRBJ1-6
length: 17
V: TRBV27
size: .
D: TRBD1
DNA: TGTGCCAGCAGTCGACAGGGGGCCATAAACTATAATTCACCCCTCCACTTT
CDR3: CASSRQGAINYNSPLHF

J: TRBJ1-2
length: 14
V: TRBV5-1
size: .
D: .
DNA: TGCGCCAGCAGCTGGGACGGGGAGAACTCTGGCTACACCTTC
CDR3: CASSWDGENSGYTF

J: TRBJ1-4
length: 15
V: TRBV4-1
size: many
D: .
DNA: TGCGCCAGCAGCCTGACCGTGGCAACTAATGAAAAACTGTTTTTT
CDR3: CASSLTVATNEKLFF

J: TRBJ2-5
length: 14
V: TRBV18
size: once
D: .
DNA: TGTGCCAGCTCACCACGTGCAGGGGTTGAGACCCAGTACTTC
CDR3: CASSPRAGVETQYF

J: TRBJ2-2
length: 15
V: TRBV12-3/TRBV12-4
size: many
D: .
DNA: TGTGCCAGCAGTCCTCAACTAATGGGAACCGGGGAGCTGTTTTTT
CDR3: CASSPQLMGTGELFF

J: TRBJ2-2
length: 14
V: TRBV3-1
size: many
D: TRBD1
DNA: TGTGCCAGCAGACCCGGACAGGGTTCCGGGGAGCTGTTTTTT
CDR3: CASRPGQGSGELFF

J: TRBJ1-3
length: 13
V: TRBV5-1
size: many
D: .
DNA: TGCGCCAGCAGCTTGTCAGGGATCGACACCATATATTTT
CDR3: CASSLSGIDTIYF

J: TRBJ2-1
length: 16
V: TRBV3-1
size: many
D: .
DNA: TGTGCCAGCAGCCAAGATCGAGTGAGCTCCTACAATGAGCAGTTCTTC
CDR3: CASSQDRVSSYNEQFF

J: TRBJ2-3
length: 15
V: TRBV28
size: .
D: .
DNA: TGTGCCAGCACCCTAGGGGCTACTGGTGCAGATACGCAGTATTTT
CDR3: CASTLGATGADTQYF

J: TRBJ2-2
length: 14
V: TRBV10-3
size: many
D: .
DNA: TGTGCCATCAAGGGGGGTACGAACACCGGGGAGCTGTTTTTT
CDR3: CAIKGGTNTGELFF

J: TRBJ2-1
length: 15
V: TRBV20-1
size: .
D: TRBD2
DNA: TGCAGTGCTAGTTCGCCGGGAGGATCCTACAATGAGCAGTTCTTC
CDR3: CSASSPGGSYNEQFF

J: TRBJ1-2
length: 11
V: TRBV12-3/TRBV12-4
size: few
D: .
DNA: TGTGCCAGCAGTTTACGGGTTGGCTACACCTTC
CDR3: CASSLRVGYTF

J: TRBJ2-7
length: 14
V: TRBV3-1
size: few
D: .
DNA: TGTGCCAGCAGCCAAGGGTCTGTAACCTACGAGCAGTACTTC
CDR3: CASSQGSVTYEQYF

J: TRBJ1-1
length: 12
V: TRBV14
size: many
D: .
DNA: TGTGCCAGCAGCCCGCAACCGGCTGGGGCTTTCTTT
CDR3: CASSPQPAGAFF

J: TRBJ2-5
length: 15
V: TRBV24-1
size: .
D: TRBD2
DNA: TGTGCCACCAGTGAGGCGGGAGGGCCTATGAAGACCCAGTACTTC
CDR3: CATSEAGGPMKTQYF

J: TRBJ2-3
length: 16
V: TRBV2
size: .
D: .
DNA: TGTGCCAGCAGTAGAGAAGACAGAACCCCCACAGATACGCAGTATTTT
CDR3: CASSREDRTPTDTQYF

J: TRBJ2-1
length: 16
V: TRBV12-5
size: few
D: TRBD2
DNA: TGTGCTAGTGGCTTGACTAGCGGGAGAGCGTACAATGAGCAGTTCTTC
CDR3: CASGLTSGRAYNEQFF

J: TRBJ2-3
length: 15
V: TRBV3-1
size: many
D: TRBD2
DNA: TGTGCCAGCACCCTGGGACTAGCCAGCACAGATACGCAGTATTTT
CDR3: CASTLGLASTDTQYF

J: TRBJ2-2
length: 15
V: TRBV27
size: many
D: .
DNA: TGTGCCAGCAGTTTAGGGGGCTTTAACACCGGGGAGCTGTTTTTT
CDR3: CASSLGGFNTGELFF

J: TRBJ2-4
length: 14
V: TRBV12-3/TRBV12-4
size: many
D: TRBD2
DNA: TGTGCCAGCAGCCTAGCGGGGGGGGGAAACATTCAGTACTTC
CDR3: CASSLAGGGNIQYF